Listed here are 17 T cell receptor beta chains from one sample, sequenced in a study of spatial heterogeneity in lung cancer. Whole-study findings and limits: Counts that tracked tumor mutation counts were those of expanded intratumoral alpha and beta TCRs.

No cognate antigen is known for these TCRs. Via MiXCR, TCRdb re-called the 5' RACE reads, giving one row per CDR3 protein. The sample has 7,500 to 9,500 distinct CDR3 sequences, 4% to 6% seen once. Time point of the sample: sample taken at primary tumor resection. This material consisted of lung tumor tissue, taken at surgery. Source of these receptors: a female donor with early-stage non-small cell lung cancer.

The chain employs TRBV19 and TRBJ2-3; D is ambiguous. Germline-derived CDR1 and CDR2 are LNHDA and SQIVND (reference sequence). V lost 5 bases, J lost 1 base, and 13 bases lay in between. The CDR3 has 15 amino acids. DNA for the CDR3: TGTGCCAGTAGTTCCGAAGGCTCTGGCACAGATACGCAGTATTTT. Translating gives CASSSEGSGTDTQYF.

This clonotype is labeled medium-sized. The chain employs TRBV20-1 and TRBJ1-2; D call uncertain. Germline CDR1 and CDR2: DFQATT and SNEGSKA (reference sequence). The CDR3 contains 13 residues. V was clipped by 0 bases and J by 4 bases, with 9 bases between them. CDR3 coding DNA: TGCAGTGCTAGAGATTCGGTTGGCTATGGCTACACCTTC. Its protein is CSARDSVGYGYTF.

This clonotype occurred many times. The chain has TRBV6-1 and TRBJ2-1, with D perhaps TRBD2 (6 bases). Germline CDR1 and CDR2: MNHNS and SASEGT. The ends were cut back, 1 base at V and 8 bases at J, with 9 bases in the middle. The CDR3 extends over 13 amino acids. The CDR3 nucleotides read TGTGCCAGCAGTGAAGGGACGGGAGATGAGCAGTTCTTC. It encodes CASSEGTGDEQFF.

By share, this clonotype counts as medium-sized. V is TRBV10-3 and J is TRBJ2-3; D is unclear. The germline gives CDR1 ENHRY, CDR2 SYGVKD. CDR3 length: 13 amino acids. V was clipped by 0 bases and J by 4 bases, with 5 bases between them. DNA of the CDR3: TGTGCCATCAGTGAGTCGAATTCAGATACGCAGTATTTT. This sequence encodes CAISESNSDTQYF.

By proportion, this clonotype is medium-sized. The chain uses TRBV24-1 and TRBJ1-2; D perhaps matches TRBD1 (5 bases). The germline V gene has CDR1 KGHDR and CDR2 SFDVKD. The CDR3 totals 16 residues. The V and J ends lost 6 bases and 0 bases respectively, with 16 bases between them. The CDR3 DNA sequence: TGTGCCACCAGTTACAAGACAGCAGCCGCTAACTATGGCTACACCTTC. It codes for CATSYKTAAANYGYTF.

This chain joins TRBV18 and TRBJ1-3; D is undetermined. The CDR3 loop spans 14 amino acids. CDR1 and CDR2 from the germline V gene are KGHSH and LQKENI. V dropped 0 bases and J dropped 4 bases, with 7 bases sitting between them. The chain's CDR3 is CASSPPSGGNTIYF. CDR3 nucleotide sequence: TGTGCCAGCTCACCACCGTCCGGGGGAAACACCATATATTTT.

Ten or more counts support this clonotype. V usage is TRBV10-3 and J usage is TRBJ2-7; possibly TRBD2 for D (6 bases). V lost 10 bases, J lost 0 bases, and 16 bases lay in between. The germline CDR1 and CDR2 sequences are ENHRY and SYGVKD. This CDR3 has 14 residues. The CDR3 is CATMIGGASYEQYF. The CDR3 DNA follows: TGTGCCACTATGATTGGAGGGGCCTCCTACGAGCAGTACTTC.

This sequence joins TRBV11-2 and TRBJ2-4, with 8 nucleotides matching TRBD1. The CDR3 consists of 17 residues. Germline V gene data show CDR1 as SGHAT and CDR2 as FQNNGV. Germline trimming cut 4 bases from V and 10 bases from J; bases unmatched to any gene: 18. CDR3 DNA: TGTGCCAGCAGCTCCGCATCCGGGACAGGAGGGGATGGTATTCAGTACTTC. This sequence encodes CASSSASGTGGDGIQYF.

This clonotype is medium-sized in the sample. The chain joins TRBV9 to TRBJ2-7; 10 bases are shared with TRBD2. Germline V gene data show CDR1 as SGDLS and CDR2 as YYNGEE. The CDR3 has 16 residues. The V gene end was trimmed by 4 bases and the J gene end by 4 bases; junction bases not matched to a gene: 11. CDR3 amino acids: CASSPGVPSGSYEQYF. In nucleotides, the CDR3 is TGTGCCAGCAGCCCAGGGGTACCTAGCGGGAGTTACGAGCAGTACTTC. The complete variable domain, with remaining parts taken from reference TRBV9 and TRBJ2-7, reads DSGVTQTPKHLITATGQRVTLRCSPRSGDLSVYWYQQSLDQGLQFLIQYYNGEERAKGNILERFSAQQFPDLHSELNLSSLELGDSALYFCASSPGVPSGSYEQYFGPGTRLTVT.

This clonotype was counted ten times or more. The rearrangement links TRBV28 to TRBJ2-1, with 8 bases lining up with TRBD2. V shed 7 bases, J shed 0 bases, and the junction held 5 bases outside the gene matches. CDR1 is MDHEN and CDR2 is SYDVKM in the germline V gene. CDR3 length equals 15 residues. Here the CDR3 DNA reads TGTGCCAGCACCGAAAGCGGGGGCTCCTACAATGAGCAGTTCTTC. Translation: CASTESGGSYNEQFF.

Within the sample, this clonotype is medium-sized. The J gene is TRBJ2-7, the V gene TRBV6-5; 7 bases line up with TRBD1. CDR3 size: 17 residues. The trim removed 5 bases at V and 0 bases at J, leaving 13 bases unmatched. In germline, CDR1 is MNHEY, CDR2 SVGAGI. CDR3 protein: CASSGRQGRFYSYEQYF. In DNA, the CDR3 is TGTGCCAGCAGTGGTCGACAGGGCAGGTTTTACTCCTACGAGCAGTACTTC.

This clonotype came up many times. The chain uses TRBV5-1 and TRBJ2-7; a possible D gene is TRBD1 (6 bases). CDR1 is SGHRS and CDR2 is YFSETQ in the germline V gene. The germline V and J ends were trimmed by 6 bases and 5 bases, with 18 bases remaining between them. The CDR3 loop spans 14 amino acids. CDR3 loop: CASNFGTLTDEQYF. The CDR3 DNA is TGCGCCAGCAACTTTGGGACACTGACCGACGAGCAGTACTTC. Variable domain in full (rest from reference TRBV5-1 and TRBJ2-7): KAGVTQTPRYLIKTRGQQVTLSCSPISGHRSVSWYQQTPGQGLQFLFEYFSETQRNKGNFPGRFSGRQFSNSRSEMNVSTLELGDSALYLCASNFGTLTDEQYFGPGTRLTVT.

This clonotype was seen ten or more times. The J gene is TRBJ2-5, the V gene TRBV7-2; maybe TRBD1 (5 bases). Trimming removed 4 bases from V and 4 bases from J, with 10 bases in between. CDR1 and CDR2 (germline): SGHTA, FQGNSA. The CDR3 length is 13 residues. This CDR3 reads CASSSVGAETQYF. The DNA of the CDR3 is TGTGCCAGCAGCTCAGTAGGGGCAGAGACCCAGTACTTC. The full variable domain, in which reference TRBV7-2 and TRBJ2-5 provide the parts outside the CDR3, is GAGVSQSPSNKVTEKGKDVELRCDPISGHTALYWYRQSLGQGLEFLIYFQGNSAPDKSGLPSDRFSAERTGGSVSTLTIQRTQQEDSAVYLCASSSVGAETQYFGPGTRLLVL.

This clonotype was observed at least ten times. CDR3: CAWTGGLSNYGYTF. The CDR3 region has the DNA TGTGCCTGGACAGGGGGCCTTTCTAACTATGGCTACACCTTC. The genes are TRBV30 and TRBJ1-2; TRBD1 aligns across 8 bases. Germline V lookup: CDR1 GTSNPN, CDR2 SVGIG (reference sequence). This CDR3 spans 14 amino acids. Trimming cost V 4 bases and J 0 bases; bases outside gene matches: 4.

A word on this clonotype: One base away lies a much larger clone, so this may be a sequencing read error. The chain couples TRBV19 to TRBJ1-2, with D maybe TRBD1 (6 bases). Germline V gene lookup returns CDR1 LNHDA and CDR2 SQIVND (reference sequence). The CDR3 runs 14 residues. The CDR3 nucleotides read TGTGCCAGTAGTATAACTCCAGGGGCGAATGGCTACAACTTC. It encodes CASSITPGANGYNF.

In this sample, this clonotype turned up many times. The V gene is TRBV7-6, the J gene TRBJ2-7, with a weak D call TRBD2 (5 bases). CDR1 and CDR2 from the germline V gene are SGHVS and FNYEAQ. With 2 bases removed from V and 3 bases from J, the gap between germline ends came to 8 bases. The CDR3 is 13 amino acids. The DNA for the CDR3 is TGTGCCAGCAGCTTAAGTACTAGCTACGAGCAGTACTTC. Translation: CASSLSTSYEQYF.

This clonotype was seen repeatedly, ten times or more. CDR3: CAIGGGTLYEQYF. As DNA, the CDR3 is TGTGCCATAGGCGGGGGAACCCTCTACGAGCAGTACTTC. The chain carries TRBV10-3 and TRBJ2-7; 7 nucleotides line up with TRBD2. V gave up 9 bases and J gave up 3 bases; unmatched junction bases: 8. In germline, CDR1 is ENHRY, CDR2 SYGVKD. This CDR3 is built from 13 residues.